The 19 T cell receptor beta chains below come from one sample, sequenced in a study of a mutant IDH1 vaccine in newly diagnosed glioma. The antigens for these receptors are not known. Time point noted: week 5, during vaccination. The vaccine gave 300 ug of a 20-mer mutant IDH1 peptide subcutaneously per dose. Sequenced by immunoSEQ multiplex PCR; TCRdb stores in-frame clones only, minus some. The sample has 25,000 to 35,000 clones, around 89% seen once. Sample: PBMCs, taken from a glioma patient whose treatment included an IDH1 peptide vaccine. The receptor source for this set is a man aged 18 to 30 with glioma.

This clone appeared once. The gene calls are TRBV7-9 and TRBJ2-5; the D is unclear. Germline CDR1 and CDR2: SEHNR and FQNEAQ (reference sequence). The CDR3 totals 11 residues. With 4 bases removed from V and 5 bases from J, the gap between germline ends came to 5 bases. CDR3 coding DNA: TGTGCCAGCAGCTCCGAGGAGACCCAGTACTTC. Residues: CASSSEETQYF.

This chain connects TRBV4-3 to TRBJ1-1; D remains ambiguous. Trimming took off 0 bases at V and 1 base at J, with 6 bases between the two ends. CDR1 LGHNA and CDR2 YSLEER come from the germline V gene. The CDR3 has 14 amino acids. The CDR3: CASSQDRENTEAFF. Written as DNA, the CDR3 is TGCGCCAGCAGCCAAGACCGCGAGAACACTGAAGCTTTCTTT.

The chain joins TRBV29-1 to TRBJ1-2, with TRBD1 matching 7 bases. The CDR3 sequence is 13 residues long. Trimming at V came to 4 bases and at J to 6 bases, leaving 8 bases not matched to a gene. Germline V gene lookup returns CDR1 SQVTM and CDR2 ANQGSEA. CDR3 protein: CSVAPQGQNGYTF. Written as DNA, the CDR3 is TGCAGCGTTGCCCCACAGGGACAGAATGGCTACACCTTC.

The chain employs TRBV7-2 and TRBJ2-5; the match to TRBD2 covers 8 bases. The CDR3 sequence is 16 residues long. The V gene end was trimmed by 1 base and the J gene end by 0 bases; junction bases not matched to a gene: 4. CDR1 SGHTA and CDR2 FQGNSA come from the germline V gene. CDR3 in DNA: TGTGCCAGCAGCTTAGTGGCTAGCGGGTACCAAGAGACCCAGTACTTC. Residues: CASSLVASGYQETQYF.

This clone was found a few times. CDR3 DNA sequence: TGTGCCAGCAGTTTTACGGGGAATCAGCCCCAGCATTTT. The encoded protein is CASSFTGNQPQHF. The chain links TRBV27 to TRBJ1-5; D uncertain. The CDR3 is 13 residues long. Germline CDR1 and CDR2: MNHEY and SMNVEV (reference sequence). Trimming took off 3 bases at V and 4 bases at J, with 7 bases between the two ends.

This chain's CDR3 is CASSEGGSADTQYF. The CDR3 coding sequence is TGTGCCAGCAGTGAAGGTGGGAGTGCCGATACGCAGTATTTT. This sequence joins TRBV6-1 and TRBJ2-3; the D gene is possibly TRBD2 (5 bases). CDR1 MNHNS and CDR2 SASEGT come from the germline V gene. Deletions cut 1 base from V and 6 bases from J, with 11 bases between. This CDR3 is 14 amino acids long.

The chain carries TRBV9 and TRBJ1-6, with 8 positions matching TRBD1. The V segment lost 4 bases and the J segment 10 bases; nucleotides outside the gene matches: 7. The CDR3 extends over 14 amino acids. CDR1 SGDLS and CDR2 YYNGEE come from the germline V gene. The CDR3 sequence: CASSPTGERSPLHF. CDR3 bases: TGTGCCAGCAGCCCGACAGGGGAGCGCTCACCCCTCCACTTT.

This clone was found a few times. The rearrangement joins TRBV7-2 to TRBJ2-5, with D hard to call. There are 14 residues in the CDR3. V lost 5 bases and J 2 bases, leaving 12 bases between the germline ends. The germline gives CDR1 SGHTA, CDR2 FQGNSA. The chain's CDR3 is CASSRQRAQETQYF. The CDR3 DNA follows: TGTGCCAGCAGCCGCCAAAGGGCACAAGAGACCCAGTACTTC.

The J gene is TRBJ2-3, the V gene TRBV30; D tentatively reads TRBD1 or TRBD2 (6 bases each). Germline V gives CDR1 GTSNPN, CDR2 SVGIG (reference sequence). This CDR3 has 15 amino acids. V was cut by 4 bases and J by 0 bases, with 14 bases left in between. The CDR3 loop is CAWKVEGTSTDTQYF. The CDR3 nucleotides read TGTGCCTGGAAGGTGGAGGGGACAAGCACAGATACGCAGTATTTT.

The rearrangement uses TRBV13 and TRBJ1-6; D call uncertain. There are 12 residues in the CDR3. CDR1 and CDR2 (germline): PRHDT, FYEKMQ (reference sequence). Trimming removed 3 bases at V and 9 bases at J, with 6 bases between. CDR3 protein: CASSLERSPLHF. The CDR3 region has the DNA TGTGCCAGCAGCTTGGAGCGTTCACCCCTCCACTTT.

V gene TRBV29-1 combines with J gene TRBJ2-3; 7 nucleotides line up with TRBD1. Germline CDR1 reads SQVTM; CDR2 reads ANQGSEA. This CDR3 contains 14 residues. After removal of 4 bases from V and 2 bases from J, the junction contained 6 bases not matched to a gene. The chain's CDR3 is CSVVRGQPTDTQYF. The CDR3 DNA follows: TGCAGCGTTGTTCGGGGACAGCCCACAGATACGCAGTATTTT.

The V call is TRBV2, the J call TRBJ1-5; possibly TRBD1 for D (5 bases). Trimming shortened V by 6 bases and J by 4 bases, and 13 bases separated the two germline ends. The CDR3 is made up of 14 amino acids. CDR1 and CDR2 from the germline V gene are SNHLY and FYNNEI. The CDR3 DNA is TGTGCCAGCAGCCCCAGGGCGGGGAATCAGCCCCAGCATTTT. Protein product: CASSPRAGNQPQHF.

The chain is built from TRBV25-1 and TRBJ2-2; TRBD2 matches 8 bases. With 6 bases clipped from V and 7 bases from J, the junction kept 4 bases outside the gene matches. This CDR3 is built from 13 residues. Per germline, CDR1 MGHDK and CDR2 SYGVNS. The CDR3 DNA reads TGTGCCAGCAGGGGACTAGAGGTCGGGGAGCTGTTTTTT. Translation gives CASRGLEVGELFF.

For the CDR3, the DNA is TGCGCCAGCAGCCAAGTCCCGGGAGATACGCAGTATTTT. Its translation: CASSQVPGDTQYF. The chain carries TRBV4-3 and TRBJ2-3, with D uncertain. Per the germline V gene, CDR1 is LGHNA and CDR2 is YSLEER. V was shortened by 1 base and J by 5 bases, with 7 bases between the two germline ends. This CDR3 has 13 amino acids.

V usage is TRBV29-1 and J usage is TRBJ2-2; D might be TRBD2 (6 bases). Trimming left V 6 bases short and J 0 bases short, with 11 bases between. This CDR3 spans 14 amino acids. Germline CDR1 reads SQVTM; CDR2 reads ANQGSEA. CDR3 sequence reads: CSVSGLSNTGELFF. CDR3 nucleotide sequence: TGCAGCGTCTCGGGACTTTCGAACACCGGGGAGCTGTTTTTT.

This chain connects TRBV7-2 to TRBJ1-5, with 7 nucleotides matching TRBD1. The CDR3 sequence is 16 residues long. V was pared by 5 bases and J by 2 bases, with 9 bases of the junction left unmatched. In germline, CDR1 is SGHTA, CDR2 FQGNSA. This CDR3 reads CASSRGGGRGNQPQHF. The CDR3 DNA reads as TGTGCCAGCAGCCGCGGAGGGGGCAGGGGCAATCAGCCCCAGCATTTT.

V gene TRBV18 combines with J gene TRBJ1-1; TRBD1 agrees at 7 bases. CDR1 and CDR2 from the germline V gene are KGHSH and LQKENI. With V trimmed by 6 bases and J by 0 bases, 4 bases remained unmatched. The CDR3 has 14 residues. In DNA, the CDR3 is TGTGCCAGCTCTCGCGACAGGGTGAACACTGAAGCTTTCTTT. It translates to CASSRDRVNTEAFF.

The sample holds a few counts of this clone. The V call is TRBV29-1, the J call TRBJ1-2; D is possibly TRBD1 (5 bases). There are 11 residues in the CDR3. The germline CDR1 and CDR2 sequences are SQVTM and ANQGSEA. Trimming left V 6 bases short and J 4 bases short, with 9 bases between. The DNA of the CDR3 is TGCAGCGTAGTCGACAGCTATGGCTACACCTTC. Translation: CSVVDSYGYTF.

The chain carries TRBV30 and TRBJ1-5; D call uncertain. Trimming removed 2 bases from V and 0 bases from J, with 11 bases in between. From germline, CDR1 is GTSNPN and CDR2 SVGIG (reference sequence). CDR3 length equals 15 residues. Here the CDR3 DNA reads TGTGCCTGGAGTTCACAGAGAAATAGCAATCAGCCCCAGCATTTT. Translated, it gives CAWSSQRNSNQPQHF.